The text below deals with one T cell receptor beta chain. In the original analysis: Scientists estimated how many nucleated cells there were by amplifying reference gene primers. Using immunoSEQ multiplex PCR, the repertoire was profiled, and TCRdb retains in-frame clones only, with some absent. V and J calls and clone size come straight from that table; D and trimming were deduced from the DNA. The data show about 250,000 clones, 82% seen once. The entry originates in a study of blood T cell repertoires in COVID-19. Turning to the study itself: T cells, B-cell-depleted T cells, or PBMCs provided the cDNA or gDNA that served as material.

This CDR3 spans 13 amino acids. The V gene's germline CDR1 is SGHTA and CDR2 FQGNSA. Between the trimmed V and J ends, which lost 1 base and 4 bases, there was a span of 8 bases. The genes are TRBV7-2 and TRBJ2-7, with D maybe TRBD1 (5 bases). The sample consisted of peripheral blood. This clonotype was obtained from a woman in her 70s with acute or convalescent COVID-19. The CDR3 bases are TGTGCCAGCAGCTTAGGACAGCAATACGAGCAGTACTTC. It codes for CASSLGQQYEQYF.